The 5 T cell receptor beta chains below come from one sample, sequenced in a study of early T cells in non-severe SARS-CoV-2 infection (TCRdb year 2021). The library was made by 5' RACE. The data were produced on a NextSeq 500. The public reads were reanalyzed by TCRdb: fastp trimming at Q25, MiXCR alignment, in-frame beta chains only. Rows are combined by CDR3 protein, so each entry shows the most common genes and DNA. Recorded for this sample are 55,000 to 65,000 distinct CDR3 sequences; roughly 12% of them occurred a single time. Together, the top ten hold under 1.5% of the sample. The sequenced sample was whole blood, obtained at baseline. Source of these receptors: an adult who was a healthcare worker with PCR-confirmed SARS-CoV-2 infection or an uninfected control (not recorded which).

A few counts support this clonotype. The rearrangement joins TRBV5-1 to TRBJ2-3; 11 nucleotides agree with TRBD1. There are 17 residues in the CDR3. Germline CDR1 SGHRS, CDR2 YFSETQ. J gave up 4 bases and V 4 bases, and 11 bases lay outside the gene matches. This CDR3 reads CASSLEPPGQGADTQYF. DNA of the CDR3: TGCGCCAGCAGCCTTGAGCCCCCGGGACAGGGGGCAGATACGCAGTATTTT.

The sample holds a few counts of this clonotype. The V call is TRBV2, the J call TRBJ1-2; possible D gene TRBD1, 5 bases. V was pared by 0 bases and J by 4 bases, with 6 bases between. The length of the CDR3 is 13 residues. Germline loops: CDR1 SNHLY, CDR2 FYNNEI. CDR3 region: CASSEAGVYGYTF. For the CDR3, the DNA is TGTGCCAGCAGTGAAGCGGGGGTCTATGGCTACACCTTC.

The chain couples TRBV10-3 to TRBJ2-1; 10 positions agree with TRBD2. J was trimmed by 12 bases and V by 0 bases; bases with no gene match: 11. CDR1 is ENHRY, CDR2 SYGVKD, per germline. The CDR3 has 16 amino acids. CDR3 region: CAISESGLAGERVQFF. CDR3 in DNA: TGTGCCATCAGTGAGTCGGGGCTAGCGGGGGAGCGAGTGCAGTTCTTC.

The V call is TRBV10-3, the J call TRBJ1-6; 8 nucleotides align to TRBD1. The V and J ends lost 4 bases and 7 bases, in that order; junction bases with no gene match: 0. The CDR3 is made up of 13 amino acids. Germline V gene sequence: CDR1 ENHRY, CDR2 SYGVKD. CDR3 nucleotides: TGTGCCATCAGTGGACAGGGGAATTCACCCCTCCACTTT. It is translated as CAISGQGNSPLHF.

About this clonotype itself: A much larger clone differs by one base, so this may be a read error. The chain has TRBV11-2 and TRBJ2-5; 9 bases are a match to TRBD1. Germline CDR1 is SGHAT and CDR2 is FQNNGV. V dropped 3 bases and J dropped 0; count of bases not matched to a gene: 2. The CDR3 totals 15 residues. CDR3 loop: CASSFGDRDQETQYF. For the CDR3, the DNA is TGTGCCAGCAGCTTCGGGGACAGGGACCAAGAGACCCAGTACTTC.